A single T cell receptor (beta chain) is shown here with its context. The antigen is not known. This CDR3 has 19 amino acids. The junction had 18 bases not matched to a gene; V was cut back by 4 bases and J by 3 bases. This sample was taken from a study of OX40 agonist ivuxolimab in advanced cancers. Profiled with immunoSEQ multiplex PCR; TCRdb holds only in-frame clones, not every one. The repertoire holds more than 80,000 clones, with roughly nine tenths as singletons. Study-level findings and limits: The average count of expanded clones was higher among CD8+ T cells than among CD4+. Relatively little clonal expansion, among the lowest observed, appeared in partial responders at 0.1-3.0 mg/kg.

This sequence originates from an adult with an advanced solid tumor such as melanoma, head and neck, liver or kidney cancer. The chain is built from TRBV5-7 and TRBJ2-3, with 9 positions matching TRBD2. TRBV5-7 counts as an open reading frame of uncertain function. The input for sequencing was CD4+ or CD8+ T cells sorted from blood, taken in a trial of the OX40 agonist ivuxolimab. The CDR3 is CASSPYPGLAGIKTDTQYF. CDR3 in DNA: TGTGCCAGCAGCCCATACCCGGGACTAGCTGGGATAAAAACAGATACGCAGTATTTT.